This TCR beta chain was sequenced during a study of T cell responses to AZD1222 COVID-19 vaccine. Study-wide points: Among AZD1222 vaccinees, only 5 to 7 were seropositive at baseline. There were vaccine-associated CD4 TCRs across spike, dominant at 160-218 and 743-854.

The ends were cut back, 5 bases at V and 4 bases at J, with 20 bases in the middle. Germline assignment: CDR1 SGHAT and CDR2 FQDESV (reference sequence). The CDR3 loop spans 16 amino acids. In regard to this clone: Its antigen remains unknown.

Clones were sequenced by immunoSEQ multiplex PCR, and TCRdb holds only the in-frame ones, with some missing. The data show 150,000 or so clones, approximately 94% seen once. This specimen consisted of peripheral blood, obtained on day 0 of AZD1222 vaccination. The V gene is TRBV11-1, the J gene TRBJ1-1; TRBD1 is a possible D gene (5 bases). This TCR derives from an adult in good health. In DNA, the CDR3 is TGTGCCAGCAGCCGTCGGACTGCTCCGGGGACCACTGAAGCTTTCTTT. This gives the protein CASSRRTAPGTTEAFF. Filled out from reference TRBV11-1 and TRBJ1-1, the complete variable domain reads EAEVAQSPRYKITEKSQAVAFWCDPISGHATLYWYRQILGQGPELLVQFQDESVVDDSQLPKDRFSAERLKGVDSTLKIQPAELGDSAMYLCASSRRTAPGTTEAFFGQGTRLTVV.